This T cell receptor (beta chain) appears in the sequencing data of a study of OX40 agonist ivuxolimab in advanced cancers. Study-wide background: Antecedent anti-PD-1, anti-PD-L1 or anti-CTLA-4 therapy was permissible, with under 50% having received some.

Measured with immunoSEQ multiplex PCR; TCRdb has only the in-frame clones, and not every one. The data contain some 50,000 clones, 75% to 90% of them singletons. Germline V gives CDR1 MNHNS, CDR2 SASEGT. The CDR3 totals 13 residues. The ends were cut back, 8 bases at V and 3 bases at J, with 13 bases in the middle. The sequence derives from an adult with an advanced solid tumor such as melanoma, head and neck, liver or kidney cancer. The rearrangement uses TRBV6-1 and TRBJ2-5, with D possibly being TRBD1 (6 bases). The source was CD4+ or CD8+ T cells sorted from blood, collected in a trial of the OX40 agonist ivuxolimab. CDR3 amino acids: CASRHNREETQYF. CDR3 coding DNA: TGTGCCAGCCGCCACAACAGGGAAGAGACCCAGTACTTC.